This T cell receptor (beta chain) was obtained from a study of monozygotic twins with inflammatory bowel disease. CDR1 and CDR2 from the germline V gene are MNHEY and SVGAGI. The length of the CDR3 is 18 residues. For this clonotype: The antigen is not known.

TCRdb re-called the 5' RACE reads and gives one entry per CDR3 protein, without DNA. This sample's table reports about 210,000 distinct CDR3 sequences. Overall study findings and caveats: For IBD, no single strong associated signal or clonotype was supported. Among patients, repertoires may have gained variability from differing immunosuppressive treatments. The inverse Simpson measure of TCRbeta diversity was lower in IBD patients than in healthy co-twins.

The sequenced sample was blood. This sequence joins TRBV6-5 and TRBJ1-5; as DNA is missing, the TRBD1 call by TCRdb cannot be tested. This sequence was found in a human donor with ulcerative colitis or Crohn's disease, or a healthy co-twin of an affected twin (not recorded which). This CDR3 is CASSTSHDRTSLNQPQHF.